One and the same sample provided the 7 T cell receptor beta chains below, sequenced in a study of shared clonotypes between healthy human individuals. The protocol was immunoSEQ multiplex PCR, while the TCRdb copy is restricted to in-frame clones and leaves out a portion. In the table there are about 1 million clones, roughly 80% of which are singletons. The sample consisted of memory CD4+ T cells sorted from blood. Subset: CD45RA-negative fraction. These receptors were taken from a man aged 18 to 30 in good health.

J is TRBJ2-7 and V is TRBV7-8, with a tentative D call TRBD1 (6 bases). V was trimmed by 2 bases and J by 2 bases, leaving 22 bases between them. The CDR3 consists of 18 residues. The germline gives CDR1 SGHVS, CDR2 FQNEAQ. In nucleotides, the CDR3 is TGTGCCAGCAGCTTACGTGGGGCAGGGGATATCGTTACCTACGAGCAGTACTTC. Translating gives CASSLRGAGDIVTYEQYF.

CDR3 region: CASSGLGNTIYF. The DNA for the CDR3 is TGTGCCAGCAGTGGACTTGGAAACACCATATATTTT. The V and J genes are TRBV6-6 and TRBJ1-3; D unresolved. Trimming shortened V by 5 bases and J by 3 bases, and 5 bases separated the two germline ends. The CDR3 spans 12 residues. CDR1 and CDR2 (germline): MNHNY, SVGAGI (reference sequence).

A remark on this clone: Within the sample, other DNA sequences also encode this same CDR3. The gene calls are TRBV18 and TRBJ1-1, with 8 bases lining up with TRBD1. Germline trimming cut 1 base from V and 4 bases from J; bases unmatched to any gene: 5. The CDR3 sequence is 15 residues long. CDR1 is KGHSH, CDR2 LQKENI, per germline. The CDR3 loop is CASSPRQGASTEAFF. CDR3 nucleotide sequence: TGTGCCAGCTCACCACGTCAGGGGGCGAGCACTGAAGCTTTCTTT.

The V and J genes are TRBV25-1 and TRBJ2-5; D may be TRBD1 (5 bases). Trimming left V 4 bases short and J 1 base short, with 16 bases between. The CDR3 extends over 16 amino acids. Germline V lookup: CDR1 MGHDK, CDR2 SYGVNS. CDR3 DNA: TGTGCCAGCAGTGGTGACAGAACCGTGACCCAAGAGACCCAGTACTTC. Protein product: CASSGDRTVTQETQYF.

The chain has TRBV19 and TRBJ2-7; no reliable D call. V gave up 5 bases and J gave up 0 bases, with 8 bases separating them. CDR1 and CDR2 from the germline V gene are LNHDA and SQIVND (reference sequence). The CDR3 spans 13 residues. CDR3 sequence: CASSALNSYEQYF. CDR3 bases: TGTGCCAGTAGTGCTCTAAACTCCTACGAGCAGTACTTC. Variable domain in full (rest from reference TRBV19 and TRBJ2-7): DGGITQSPKYLFRKEGQNVTLSCEQNLNHDAMYWYRQDPGQGLRLIYYSQIVNDFQKGDIAEGYSVSREKKESFPLTVTSAQKNPTAFYLCASSALNSYEQYFGPGTRLTVT.

On this clone: This specimen includes other DNA sequences encoding the same CDR3. The V and J genes are TRBV28 and TRBJ2-1; 8 nucleotides line up with TRBD1. Germline loops: CDR1 MDHEN, CDR2 SYDVKM. The CDR3 spans 15 residues. Trimming took 4 bases from V and 4 from J; bases not matched to a gene: 6. In DNA form, the CDR3 reads TGTGCCAGCAGTTCCACAGGGGGGCCATACAATGAGCAGTTCTTC. The encoded protein is CASSSTGGPYNEQFF.

J is TRBJ1-3 and V is TRBV11-2; D gene uncertain. With 4 bases removed from V and 1 base from J, the gap between germline ends came to 14 bases. CDR3 size: 16 residues. Germline CDR1 SGHAT, CDR2 FQNNGV. CDR3 region: CASSSDLRRSGNTIYF. CDR3 nucleotide sequence: TGTGCCAGCAGCTCTGACCTTAGGAGGTCTGGAAACACCATATATTTT.